Below, 3 T cell receptor beta chains from the same sample are listed, as sequenced in a study of T-cell reconstitution after alpha-beta-depleted transplantation in children. It was with unique molecular identifiers that the TCRbeta library was prepared. TCRdb independently ran MiXCR on the PCR reads; one entry per CDR3 protein. The sample lists fewer than 35,000 distinct CDR3 sequences; under 8% were seen once. The source material was PBMCs, mostly from graft donor cells, sampled 180 days after TCRalphabeta/CD19-depleted stem cell transplant. The receptors were sampled from a male patient aged 10-17 years who had a stem cell transplant for acute myeloid leukemia, so the T cells may come from the graft donor.

Within the sample, this clonotype is medium-sized. The chain employs TRBV19 and TRBJ1-5, with a possible D match to TRBD1 (6 bases). From germline, CDR1 is LNHDA and CDR2 SQIVND (reference sequence). With 5 bases removed from V and 6 bases from J, the gap between germline ends came to 11 bases. This CDR3 comprises 13 residues. Here the CDR3 reads CASSDQGPQPQHF. CDR3 DNA: TGTGCCAGTAGTGACCAGGGGCCTCAGCCCCAGCATTTT.

In its sample, this clonotype was seen many times. The chain uses TRBV30 and TRBJ2-3, with 12 bases lining up with TRBD2. The CDR3 is 16 amino acids. Germline CDR1 reads GTSNPN; CDR2 reads SVGIG (reference sequence). CDR3 amino acids: CALGTSGFSRTDTQYF. CDR3 DNA: TGTGCGTTGGGGACTAGCGGGTTCTCTCGCACAGATACGCAGTATTTT.

This clonotype was counted many times. The chain has TRBV12-3 or TRBV12-4 and TRBJ1-5; D gene unclear. The CDR3 is 14 residues long. The V and J ends lost 1 base and 4 bases respectively, with 8 bases between them. This CDR3 reads CASSLEAPNQPQHF. The CDR3 DNA sequence: TGTGCCAGCAGTTTAGAGGCACCAAATCAGCCCCAGCATTTT.